Described below is a single T cell receptor (beta chain) sequence and its context. The data derive from a study of TIL therapy for anti-PD-1-resistant metastatic lung cancer. V was clipped by 8 bases and J by 6 bases, with 20 bases between them. The germline gives CDR1 MNHEY, CDR2 SVGAGI. The CDR3 is 15 amino acids. Time point noted: pre-treatment sample, taken before nivolumab and TIL therapy. This was the immunoSEQ v3 assay. Sequencing was performed with immunoSEQ multiplex PCR; in TCRdb, only in-frame clones are kept and a portion is missing. The data show fewer than 60,000 clones, approximately 86% seen once.

The TCR was taken from a person between 25 and 80 years old with non-small cell lung cancer. The V and J genes are TRBV6-5 and TRBJ2-1, with D perhaps matching TRBD1 or TRBD2 (5 bases each). Sequenced material: blood, taken at baseline. Here the CDR3 DNA reads TGTGCCAGCCGGGCATTAGAGAGGGGCATCAATGAGCAGTTCTTC. Translating gives CASRALERGINEQFF.